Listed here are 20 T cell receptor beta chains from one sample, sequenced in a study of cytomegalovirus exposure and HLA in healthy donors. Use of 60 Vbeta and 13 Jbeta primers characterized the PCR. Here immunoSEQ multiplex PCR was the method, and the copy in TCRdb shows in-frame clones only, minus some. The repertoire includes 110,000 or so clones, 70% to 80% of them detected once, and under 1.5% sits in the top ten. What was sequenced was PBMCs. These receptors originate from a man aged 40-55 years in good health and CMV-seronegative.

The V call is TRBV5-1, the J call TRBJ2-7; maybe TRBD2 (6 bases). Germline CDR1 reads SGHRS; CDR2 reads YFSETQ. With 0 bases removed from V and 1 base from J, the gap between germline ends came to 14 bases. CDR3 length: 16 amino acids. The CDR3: CASSLGGTGTSYEQYF. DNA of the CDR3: TGCGCCAGCAGCTTGGGAGGGACGGGGACTTCCTACGAGCAGTACTTC.

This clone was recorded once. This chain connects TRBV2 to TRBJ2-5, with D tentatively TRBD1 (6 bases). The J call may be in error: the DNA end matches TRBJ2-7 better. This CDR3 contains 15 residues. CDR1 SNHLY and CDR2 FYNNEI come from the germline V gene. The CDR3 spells CASSEQGVGGYEQYF. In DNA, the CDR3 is TGTGCCAGCAGTGAGCAAGGGGTAGGGGGATACGAGCAGTACTTC.

In nucleotides, the CDR3 is TGTGCCAGCAACGGGAACTATGGCTACACCTTC. Translated: CASNGNYGYTF. The V gene is TRBV7-2, the J gene TRBJ1-2, with unresolved D. Trimming took 7 bases from V and 2 from J, leaving 5 bases between them. CDR1 and CDR2 (germline): SGHTA, FQGNSA. The CDR3 sequence is 11 residues long.

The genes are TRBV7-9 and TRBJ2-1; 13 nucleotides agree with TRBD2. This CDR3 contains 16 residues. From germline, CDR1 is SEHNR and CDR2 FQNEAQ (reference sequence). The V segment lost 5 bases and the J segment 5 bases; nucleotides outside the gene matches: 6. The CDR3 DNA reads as TGTGCCAGCAGCCCGAGGACTAGCGGGGGCAACAATGAGCAGTTCTTC. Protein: CASSPRTSGGNNEQFF.

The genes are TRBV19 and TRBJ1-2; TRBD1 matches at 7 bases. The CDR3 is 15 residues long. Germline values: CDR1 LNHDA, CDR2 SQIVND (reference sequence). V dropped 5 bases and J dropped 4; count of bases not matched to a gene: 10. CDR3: CASSVQPGQIYGYTF. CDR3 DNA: TGTGCCAGTAGTGTCCAACCGGGACAGATCTATGGCTACACCTTC.

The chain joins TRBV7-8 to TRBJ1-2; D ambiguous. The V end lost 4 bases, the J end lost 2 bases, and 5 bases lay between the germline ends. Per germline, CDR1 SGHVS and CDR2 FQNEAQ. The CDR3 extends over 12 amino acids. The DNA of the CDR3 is TGTGCCAGCAGCTCTGTGAACTATGGCTACACCTTC. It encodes CASSSVNYGYTF.

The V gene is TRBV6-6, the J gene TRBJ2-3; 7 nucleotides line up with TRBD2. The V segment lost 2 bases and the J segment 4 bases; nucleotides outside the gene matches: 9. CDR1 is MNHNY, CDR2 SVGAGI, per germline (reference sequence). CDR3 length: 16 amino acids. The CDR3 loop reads CASSYLGGGGADTQYF. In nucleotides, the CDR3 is TGTGCCAGCAGTTACCTGGGTGGGGGAGGGGCAGATACGCAGTATTTT.

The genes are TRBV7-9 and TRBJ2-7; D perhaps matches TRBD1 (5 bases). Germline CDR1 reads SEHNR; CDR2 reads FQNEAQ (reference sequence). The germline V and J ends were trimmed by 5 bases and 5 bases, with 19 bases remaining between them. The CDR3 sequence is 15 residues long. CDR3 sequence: CASSPDRSARNEQYF. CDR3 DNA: TGTGCCAGCAGCCCTGACAGATCCGCCCGAAACGAGCAGTACTTC.

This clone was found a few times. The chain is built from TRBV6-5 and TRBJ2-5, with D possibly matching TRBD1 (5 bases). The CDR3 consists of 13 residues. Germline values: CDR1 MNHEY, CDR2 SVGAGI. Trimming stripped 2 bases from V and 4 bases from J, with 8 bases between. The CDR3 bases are TGTGCCAGCAGTTACAAGGGGCGAGAGACCCAGTACTTC. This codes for CASSYKGRETQYF.

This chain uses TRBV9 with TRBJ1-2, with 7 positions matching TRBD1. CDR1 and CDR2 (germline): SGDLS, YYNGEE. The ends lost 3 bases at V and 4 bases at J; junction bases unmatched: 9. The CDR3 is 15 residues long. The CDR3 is CASSARDRAVYGYTF. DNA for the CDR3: TGTGCCAGCAGCGCCCGGGACAGAGCTGTCTATGGCTACACCTTC.

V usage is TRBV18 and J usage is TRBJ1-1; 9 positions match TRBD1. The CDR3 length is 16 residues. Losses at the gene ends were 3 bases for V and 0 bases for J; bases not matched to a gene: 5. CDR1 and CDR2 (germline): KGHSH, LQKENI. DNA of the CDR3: TGTGCCAGCTCACCGGGACAGGGTCGCATGAACACTGAAGCTTTCTTT. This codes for CASSPGQGRMNTEAFF. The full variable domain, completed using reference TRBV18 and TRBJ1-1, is NAGVMQNPRHLVRRRGQEARLRCSPMKGHSHVYWYRQLPEEGLKFMVYLQKENIIDESGMPKERFSAEFPKEGPSILRIQQVVRGDSAAYFCASSPGQGRMNTEAFFGQGTRLTVV.

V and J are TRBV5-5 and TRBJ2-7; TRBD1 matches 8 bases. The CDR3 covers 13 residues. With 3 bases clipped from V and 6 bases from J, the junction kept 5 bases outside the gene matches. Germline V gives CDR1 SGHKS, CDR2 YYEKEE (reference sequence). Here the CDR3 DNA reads TGTGCCAGCAGCTCCGGACAGGGCAGCGAGCAGTACTTC. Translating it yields CASSSGQGSEQYF.

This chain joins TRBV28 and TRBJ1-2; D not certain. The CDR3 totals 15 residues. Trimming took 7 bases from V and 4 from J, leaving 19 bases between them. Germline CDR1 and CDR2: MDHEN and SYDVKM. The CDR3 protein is CASTLRDRVGYGYTF. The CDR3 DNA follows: TGTGCCAGCACCTTGAGGGATAGGGTAGGCTATGGCTACACCTTC.

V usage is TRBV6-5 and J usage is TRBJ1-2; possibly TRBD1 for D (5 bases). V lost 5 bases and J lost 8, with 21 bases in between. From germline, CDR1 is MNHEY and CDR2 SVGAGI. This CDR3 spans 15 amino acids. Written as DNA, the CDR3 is TGTGCCAGCAGTCGAACATTCGGACACAAGGAGGGCTACACCTTC. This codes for CASSRTFGHKEGYTF.

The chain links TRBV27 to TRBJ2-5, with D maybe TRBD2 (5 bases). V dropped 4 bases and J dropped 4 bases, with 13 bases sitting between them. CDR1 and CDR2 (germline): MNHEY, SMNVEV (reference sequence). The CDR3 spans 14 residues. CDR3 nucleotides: TGTGCCAGCAGTTCCCGAGGGAGAGGAGAGACCCAGTACTTC. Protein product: CASSSRGRGETQYF.

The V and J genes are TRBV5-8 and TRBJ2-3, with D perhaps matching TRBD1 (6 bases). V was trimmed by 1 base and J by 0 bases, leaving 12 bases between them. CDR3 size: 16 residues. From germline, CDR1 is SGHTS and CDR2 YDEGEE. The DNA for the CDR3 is TGTGCCAGCAGCTTGTCCCTGGGGGCAAGCACAGATACGCAGTATTTT. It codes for CASSLSLGASTDTQYF. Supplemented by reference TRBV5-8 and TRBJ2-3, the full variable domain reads EAGVTQSPTHLIKTRGQQATLRCSPISGHTSVYWYQQALGLGLQFLLWYDEGEERNRGNFPPRFSGRQFPNYSSELNVNALELEDSALYLCASSLSLGASTDTQYFGPGTRLTVL.

The DNA of the CDR3 is TGTGCCAGCAAACAGGAGGGGATTGAAGCTTTCTTT. Amino acids: CASKQEGIEAFF. The chain carries TRBV19 and TRBJ1-1; weak D call: TRBD1 (5 bases). The CDR3 sequence is 12 residues long. V lost 9 bases and J lost 7, with 15 bases in between. Germline V gene sequence: CDR1 LNHDA, CDR2 SQIVND (reference sequence).

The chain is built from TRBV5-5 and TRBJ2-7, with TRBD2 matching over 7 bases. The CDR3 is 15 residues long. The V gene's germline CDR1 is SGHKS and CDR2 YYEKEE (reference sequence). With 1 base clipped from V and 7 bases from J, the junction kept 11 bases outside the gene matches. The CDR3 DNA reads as TGTGCCAGCAGCTTGAGGACGCGGTGGGGGGGGGAGCAGTACTTC. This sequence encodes CASSLRTRWGGEQYF.

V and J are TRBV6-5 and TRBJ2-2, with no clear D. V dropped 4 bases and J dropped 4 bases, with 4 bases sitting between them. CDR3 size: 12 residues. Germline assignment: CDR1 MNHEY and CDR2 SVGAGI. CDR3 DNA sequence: TGTGCCAGCAGTTTTCTCACCGGGGAGCTGTTTTTT. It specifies CASSFLTGELFF.

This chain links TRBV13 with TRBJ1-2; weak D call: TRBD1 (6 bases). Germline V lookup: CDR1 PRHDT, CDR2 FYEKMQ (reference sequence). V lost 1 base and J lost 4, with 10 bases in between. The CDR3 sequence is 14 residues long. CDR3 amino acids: CASSLVRGAYGYTF. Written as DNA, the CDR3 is TGTGCCAGCAGCTTAGTCCGGGGGGCCTATGGCTACACCTTC.